Presented here are 29 T cell receptor beta chains from one specimen sequenced in a study of patients and donors after allogeneic stem cell transplantation. TCRdb re-analysed the RT-PCR reads in MiXCR, keeping a single row per CDR3 protein. Here the sample spans hundreds of thousands of distinct CDR3 sequences, roughly 17% being singletons. Specimen: blood, either unsorted or a sorted T cell fraction (not recorded which). These receptors all come from a human donor who was either an allogeneic HSCT recipient or a stem cell or donor lymphocyte infusion donor (not recorded which). It is not recorded whose cells these are; they may come from a transplant donor.

This clonotype was seen at least ten times. The chain is built from TRBV27 and TRBJ2-7; D tentatively reads TRBD1 or TRBD2 (5 bases each). The CDR3 covers 14 residues. In germline, CDR1 is MNHEY, CDR2 SMNVEV (reference sequence). The V end lost 5 bases, the J end lost 2 bases, and 13 bases lay between the germline ends. For the CDR3, the DNA is TGTGCCAGCAGTCCCGGGACGGGCCCCTACGAGCAGTACTTC. It translates to CASSPGTGPYEQYF.

The chain is built from TRBV5-1 and TRBJ1-1; TRBD1 is a possible D gene (6 bases). The CDR3 is made up of 15 amino acids. V was cut by 4 bases and J by 11 bases, with 24 bases left in between. CDR1 is SGHRS and CDR2 is YFSETQ in the germline V gene. CDR3 amino acids: CASSREGGSGAYAFF. In DNA form, the CDR3 reads TGCGCCAGCAGCCGAGAAGGGGGGAGTGGCGCGTATGCTTTCTTT. The full variable domain, its missing parts supplied by reference TRBV5-1 and TRBJ1-1, is KAGVTQTPRYLIKTRGQQVTLSCSPISGHRSVSWYQQTPGQGLQFLFEYFSETQRNKGNFPGRFSGRQFSNSRSEMNVSTLELGDSALYLCASSREGGSGAYAFFGQGTRLTVV.

The rearrangement links TRBV7-6 to TRBJ2-1; 8 nucleotides agree with TRBD2. Germline loops: CDR1 SGHVS, CDR2 FNYEAQ. V was clipped by 3 bases and J by 5 bases; unmatched bases: 3. CDR3 size: 14 residues. The CDR3 DNA is TGTGCCAGCAGCTTGGGACTAGATAACAATGAGCAGTTCTTC. Amino acids: CASSLGLDNNEQFF. Filled out from reference TRBV7-6 and TRBJ2-1, the complete variable domain reads GAGVSQSPRYKVTKRGQDVALRCDPISGHVSLYWYRQALGQGPEFLTYFNYEAQQDKSGLPNDRFSAERPEGSISTLTIQRTEQRDSAMYRCASSLGLDNNEQFFGPGTRLTVL.

This clonotype was observed a handful of times. The chain is built from TRBV7-6 and TRBJ2-7; unclear D gene. Germline V gene data show CDR1 as SGHVS and CDR2 as FNYEAQ. The ends were cut back, 0 bases at V and 6 bases at J, with 9 bases in the middle. This CDR3 is 13 amino acids long. DNA for the CDR3: TGTGCCAGCAGCTTAGCAGGGCGCGCCGAGCAGTACTTC. Its translation: CASSLAGRAEQYF.

This chain joins TRBV27 and TRBJ2-7, with 9 bases fitting TRBD1. Germline CDR1 is MNHEY and CDR2 is SMNVEV (reference sequence). CDR3 size: 15 residues. The V and J ends lost 5 bases and 0 bases, in that order; junction bases with no gene match: 5. The CDR3, as DNA: TGTGCCAGCAGTATCTCGGACAGGGGCTCCTACGAGCAGTACTTC. This sequence encodes CASSISDRGSYEQYF.

This clonotype was seen more than once but under ten times. This chain joins TRBV20-1 and TRBJ1-1; a possible D gene is TRBD1 (6 bases). CDR1 and CDR2 from the germline V gene are DFQATT and SNEGSKA (reference sequence). V gave up 4 bases and J gave up 0 bases, with 9 bases separating them. The CDR3 length is 13 residues. In nucleotides, the CDR3 is TGCAGTGCTACCCGGGACATGAACACTGAAGCTTTCTTT. Its protein product is CSATRDMNTEAFF.

This clonotype turned up a few times. The rearrangement joins TRBV9 to TRBJ2-3, with TRBD2 matching 10 bases. The CDR3 is 15 amino acids. Germline CDR1 is SGDLS and CDR2 is YYNGEE. J lost 2 bases, V lost 3 bases, and 3 bases had no gene match. The CDR3 is CASSDSGGPTDTQYF. In nucleotides, the CDR3 is TGTGCCAGCAGCGATAGCGGGGGGCCCACAGATACGCAGTATTTT.

This clonotype was seen a few times. This chain uses TRBV5-1 with TRBJ2-5, with 15 bases matching TRBD2. The ends lost 4 bases at V and 0 bases at J; junction bases unmatched: 7. CDR1 SGHRS and CDR2 YFSETQ come from the germline V gene. CDR3 length: 18 residues. CDR3 DNA: TGCGCCAGCAGCACGGGACTAGCGGGGGGACAGTACCAAGAGACCCAGTACTTC. Its protein is CASSTGLAGGQYQETQYF.

The V call is TRBV5-5, the J call TRBJ1-2; 8 bases fit TRBD1. The ends lost 3 bases at V and 4 bases at J; junction bases unmatched: 11. Germline CDR1 and CDR2: SGHKS and YYEKEE (reference sequence). The CDR3 is 16 amino acids. Written as DNA, the CDR3 is TGTGCCAGCAGCTCCGCACCTCACGACAGGGGCTATGGCTACACCTTC. Protein product: CASSSAPHDRGYGYTF.

The chain links TRBV19 to TRBJ2-3; TRBD2 matches 8 bases. The CDR3 is made up of 16 amino acids. V lost 2 bases to trimming and J lost 1 base; unmatched junction nucleotides: 5. The germline gives CDR1 LNHDA, CDR2 SQIVND (reference sequence). CDR3 protein: CASSIRLARGTDTQYF. CDR3 nucleotides: TGTGCCAGTAGTATACGACTAGCGAGGGGCACAGATACGCAGTATTTT.

This clonotype was seen ten or more times. The genes are TRBV6-5 and TRBJ2-7; D remains ambiguous. This CDR3 has 13 amino acids. V was pared by 0 bases and J by 1 base, with 4 bases between. CDR1 and CDR2 from the germline V gene are MNHEY and SVGAGI. The chain's CDR3 is CASSYSGSYEQYF. CDR3 nucleotide sequence: TGTGCCAGCAGTTACTCGGGGTCCTACGAGCAGTACTTC.

The chain uses TRBV20-1 and TRBJ2-7, with D uncertain. This CDR3 region has 13 residues. Trimming pared 1 base from V and 5 bases from J, leaving 12 bases between. Germline CDR1 and CDR2: DFQATT and SNEGSKA (reference sequence). In DNA, the CDR3 is TGCAGTGCTAGAGTGGGATGGACCCACGAGCAGTACTTC. This codes for CSARVGWTHEQYF.

This clonotype was picked up many times. The V and J genes are TRBV7-3 and TRBJ2-3; TRBD1 might be the D (6 bases). Deletions cut 2 bases from V and 0 bases from J, with 12 bases between. The V gene's germline CDR1 is SGHTA and CDR2 FQGTGA. CDR3 length equals 16 residues. CDR3 nucleotide sequence: TGTGCCAGCAGCTTACTACAGGGTTTAAGCACAGATACGCAGTATTTT. This codes for CASSLLQGLSTDTQYF.

The rearrangement uses TRBV6-1 and TRBJ2-5, with D unclear. Trimming stripped 6 bases from V and 7 bases from J, with 15 bases between. The CDR3 consists of 13 residues. Germline V gene lookup returns CDR1 MNHNS and CDR2 SASEGT. The CDR3 is CASSPPLWATQYF. The CDR3 bases are TGTGCCAGCAGCCCCCCCCTATGGGCGACCCAGTACTTC.

The chain recombines TRBV7-6 with TRBJ1-1, with D tentatively TRBD1 (6 bases). Germline CDR1 SGHVS, CDR2 FNYEAQ. Trimming left V 4 bases short and J 6 bases short, with 12 bases between. The length of the CDR3 is 13 residues. CDR3 protein: CASSSGVGSEAFF. The CDR3 nucleotides are TGTGCCAGCAGCTCAGGGGTCGGTTCTGAAGCTTTCTTT. Based on the CDR3 plus reference TRBV7-6 and TRBJ1-1, the full variable domain is GAGVSQSPRYKVTKRGQDVALRCDPISGHVSLYWYRQALGQGPEFLTYFNYEAQQDKSGLPNDRFSAERPEGSISTLTIQRTEQRDSAMYRCASSSGVGSEAFFGQGTRLTVV.

This clonotype was recorded a few times. The J gene is TRBJ2-2, the V gene TRBV20-1; D gene uncertain. CDR3 length equals 13 residues. The germline CDR1 and CDR2 sequences are DFQATT and SNEGSKA (reference sequence). The V end was cut by 1 base, the J end by 6 bases, with 9 bases between. The CDR3 DNA is TGCAGTGCTAGAGTATTAGGGCCCGGGGAGCTGTTTTTT. Translation: CSARVLGPGELFF.

This clonotype came up a few times. This CDR3 reads CATSEPPGNEETQYF. The DNA of the CDR3 is TGTGCCACCAGTGAACCCCCGGGAAACGAAGAGACCCAGTACTTC. The genes are TRBV24-1 and TRBJ2-5; a possible D gene is TRBD2 (5 bases). V was trimmed by 4 bases and J by 3 bases, leaving 14 bases between them. Germline V gene data show CDR1 as KGHDR and CDR2 as SFDVKD. This CDR3 is built from 15 residues.

V is TRBV5-1 and J is TRBJ2-3; D not certain. With 5 bases removed from V and 2 bases from J, the gap between germline ends came to 15 bases. The CDR3 is 15 amino acids. Germline V gene data show CDR1 as SGHRS and CDR2 as YFSETQ. This CDR3 reads CASSFGSAPTDTQYF. In nucleotides, the CDR3 is TGCGCCAGCAGTTTCGGGTCGGCCCCCACAGATACGCAGTATTTT.

The gene calls are TRBV5-1 and TRBJ2-1, with 7 bases that match TRBD1. Germline V gene data show CDR1 as SGHRS and CDR2 as YFSETQ. V dropped 1 base and J dropped 3; count of bases not matched to a gene: 7. This CDR3 has 16 amino acids. Written as DNA, the CDR3 is TGCGCCAGCAGCTTGATGTACCGGGACAGCTACAATGAGCAGTTCTTC. Its protein product is CASSLMYRDSYNEQFF.

This clonotype occurred many times. The chain has TRBV12-3 or TRBV12-4 and TRBJ2-1; D unresolved. The CDR3 has 12 amino acids. Trimming cost V 6 bases and J 7 bases, with 10 bases left between them. The CDR3 DNA is TGTGCCAGCAGCTCCCTAGGGAATGAGCAGTTCTTC. It encodes CASSSLGNEQFF.

V usage is TRBV12-3 or TRBV12-4 and J usage is TRBJ1-2, with TRBD1 identical over 7 bases. The CDR3 consists of 12 residues. The trim removed 7 bases at V and 10 bases at J, leaving 9 bases unmatched. CDR3 in amino acids: CASTLAGGPYTF. The CDR3 DNA sequence: TGTGCCAGCACATTGGCAGGGGGTCCCTACACCTTC.

The chain has TRBV14 and TRBJ1-1, with a possible D match to TRBD1 (5 bases). Germline-derived CDR1 and CDR2 are SGHDN and FVKESK. The CDR3 runs to 14 residues. V dropped 4 bases and J dropped 7 bases, with 16 bases sitting between them. The CDR3 is CASSLGTPGNEAFF. The CDR3 DNA reads as TGTGCCAGCAGCCTCGGGACCCCTGGGAATGAAGCTTTCTTT.

The chain links TRBV4-1 to TRBJ2-3; D is unresolved. V was cut by 1 base and J by 2 bases, with 7 bases left in between. Per the germline V gene, CDR1 is MGHRA and CDR2 is YSYEKL. There are 14 residues in the CDR3. The CDR3 nucleotides read TGCGCCAGCAGCCAAGTCTACAACACAGATACGCAGTATTTT. It codes for CASSQVYNTDTQYF.

The CDR3 is CASARGPYEQYF. The CDR3 DNA sequence: TGTGCCAGCGCCCGGGGGCCGTACGAGCAGTACTTC. The chain couples TRBV6-2 or TRBV6-3 to TRBJ2-7; D may be TRBD1 or TRBD2 (6 bases each). Germline loops: CDR1 MNHEY, CDR2 SVGEGT. Trimming removed 8 bases from V and 4 bases from J, with 12 bases in between. The CDR3 spans 12 residues.

V is TRBV6-5 and J is TRBJ2-1; 8 positions match TRBD2. V lost 2 bases, J lost 6 bases, and 9 bases stayed unmatched. The CDR3 totals 16 residues. Per germline, CDR1 MNHEY and CDR2 SVGAGI. The CDR3 region has the DNA TGTGCCAGCAGTTACCAATATAGCGGGAAAGGCAATGAGCAGTTCTTC. This sequence encodes CASSYQYSGKGNEQFF.

The chain carries TRBV9 and TRBJ1-2; D not resolved. The CDR3 contains 13 residues. V lost 0 bases and J lost 2, with 5 bases in between. Per germline, CDR1 SGDLS and CDR2 YYNGEE. CDR3 bases: TGTGCCAGCAGCGTAGCGGGCAACTATGGCTACACCTTC. It specifies CASSVAGNYGYTF. Full variable domain (outside the CDR3, taken from reference TRBV9 and TRBJ1-2): DSGVTQTPKHLITATGQRVTLRCSPRSGDLSVYWYQQSLDQGLQFLIQYYNGEERAKGNILERFSAQQFPDLHSELNLSSLELGDSALYFCASSVAGNYGYTFGSGTRLTVV.

The chain uses TRBV5-1 and TRBJ1-1, with TRBD1 matching 7 bases. Germline values: CDR1 SGHRS, CDR2 YFSETQ. V dropped 2 bases and J dropped 3; count of bases not matched to a gene: 13. This CDR3 is 17 amino acids long. The CDR3 region is CASSFVQTGFHDTEAFF. In nucleotides, the CDR3 is TGCGCCAGCAGCTTCGTACAGACAGGGTTTCATGACACTGAAGCTTTCTTT.

The chain employs TRBV2 and TRBJ2-1, with D hard to call. CDR1 and CDR2 from the germline V gene are SNHLY and FYNNEI. This CDR3 region has 13 residues. The V and J ends lost 11 bases and 0 bases respectively, with 11 bases between them. As DNA, the CDR3 is TGTGCCGGCGTGGGCTTCTCCTACAATGAGCAGTTCTTC. As protein: CAGVGFSYNEQFF.

The chain employs TRBV7-6 and TRBJ2-3; 8 nucleotides agree with TRBD2. CDR3 length: 16 residues. Trimming took 1 base from V and 2 from J; bases not matched to a gene: 5. Germline CDR1 SGHVS, CDR2 FNYEAQ. For the CDR3, the DNA is TGTGCCAGCAGCTTAGGAGCGGGGGCGTCCACAGATACGCAGTATTTT. This codes for CASSLGAGASTDTQYF.